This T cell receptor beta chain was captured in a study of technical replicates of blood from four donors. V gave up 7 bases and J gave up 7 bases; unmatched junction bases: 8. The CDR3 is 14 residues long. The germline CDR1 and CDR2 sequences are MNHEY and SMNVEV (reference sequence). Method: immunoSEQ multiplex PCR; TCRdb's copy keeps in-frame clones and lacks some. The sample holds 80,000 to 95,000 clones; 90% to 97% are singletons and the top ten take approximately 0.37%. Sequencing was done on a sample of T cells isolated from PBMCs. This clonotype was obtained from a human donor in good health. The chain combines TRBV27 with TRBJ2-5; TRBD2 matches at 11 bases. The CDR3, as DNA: TGTGCCAGCAAGACTAGCGGGAACGGAGTGACCCAGTACTTC. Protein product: CASKTSGNGVTQYF.